The rows below give T cell receptor beta chains drawn from one sample of a study of T cells in Graves' hyperthyroidism and ophthalmopathy. TCRdb called the multiplex PCR reads again in MiXCR, with one record for every CDR3 protein. Of around 800,000 distinct CDR3 sequences listed, around 39% are singletons. Sequenced: blood. These receptors were collected from a man aged 18 to 29 with Graves' hyperthyroidism. CDR3s include the opening cysteine and the closing phenylalanine or tryptophan. The D gene is left open where the match is weak. A row's size may be missing; if present it is once, few, many or a size class.

V	size	D	J	DNA	CDR3
TRBV7-2	.	.	TRBJ2-6	TGTGCCAGCAGCTTAAGGAGGGGATCGAGCTCTGGGGCCAACGTCCTGACTTTC	CASSLRRGSSSGANVLTF
TRBV7-9	.	.	TRBJ2-2	TGTGCCAGCAGCTACACGGACAAAAACACCGGGGAGCTGTTTTTT	CASSYTDKNTGELFF
TRBV9	many	TRBD1	TRBJ1-2	TGTGCCAGCAGCCCCCGACAGGGGGACTATGGCTACACCTTC	CASSPRQGDYGYTF
TRBV4-1	.	TRBD2	TRBJ2-7	TGTGCCAGCAGCCAAGATCCGGGGGGGCATTACGAGCAGTACTTC	CASSQDPGGHYEQYF
TRBV7-2	.	.	TRBJ2-7	TGTGCCAGCAGCCTTCCGGTAGGGGGTTTAAGCTACGAGCAGTACTTC	CASSLPVGGLSYEQYF
TRBV25-1	.	TRBD1	TRBJ1-5	TGTGCCAGCAGTTTTCGACAGGGAAGGAGGCAGCCCCAGCATTTT	CASSFRQGRRQPQHF
TRBV10-3	once	.	TRBJ1-2	TGTGCCAGCAGTTACTCGGTAGGAGATTTGGGCTATGGCTACACCTTC	CASSYSVGDLGYGYTF
TRBV9	.	.	TRBJ1-1	TGTGCCAGCAGCCTCAACCCCGGGGTCGCGACTGAAGCTTTCTTT	CASSLNPGVATEAFF
TRBV24-1	medium-sized	.	TRBJ2-5	TGTGCCACCAGTGATTTGGAGACCCAGTACTTC	CATSDLETQYF
TRBV12-3/TRBV12-4	.	TRBD1	TRBJ1-2	TGTGCCAGCAGCCAGACCGGGACAGGATATGGCTATGGCTACACCTTC	CASSQTGTGYGYGYTF
TRBV29-1	.	.	TRBJ1-4	TGCAGCGTGTGGCTTCCCACCGGGGATGAAAAACTGTTTTTT	CSVWLPTGDEKLFF
TRBV12-3/TRBV12-4	few	.	TRBJ1-4	TGTGCCAGCAGTTTACTCAGATTTAATGAAAAACTGTTTTTT	CASSLLRFNEKLFF
TRBV29-1	.	TRBD2	TRBJ2-1	TGCAGCGTTTTGGCCGAGGGACTAGCGGGCAATGAGCAGTTCTTC	CSVLAEGLAGNEQFF
TRBV7-2	many	TRBD2	TRBJ2-7	TGTGCCAGCAGCGGGTTAGCGGGTAGCTCCTACGAGCAGTACTTC	CASSGLAGSSYEQYF
TRBV27	.	TRBD2	TRBJ2-7	TGTGCCAGCAGCACACTAGCGGATCCCTACGAGCAGTACTTC	CASSTLADPYEQYF
TRBV29-1	.	.	TRBJ2-5	TGCAGCGGGGCGGGGCAGCCAGAGACCCAGTACTTC	CSGAGQPETQYF
TRBV12-3/TRBV12-4	few	.	TRBJ2-5	TGTGCCAGCAGTTTAGGAGACCACCAAGAGACCCAGTACTTC	CASSLGDHQETQYF
TRBV7-8	many	.	TRBJ1-5	TGTGCCAGCAGCCCCCGGGGCATCAATCAGCCCCAGCATTTT	CASSPRGINQPQHF
TRBV7-9	many	.	TRBJ1-6	TGTGCCAGCAGCAAAGGACAAGGCAATAATTCACCCCTCCACTTT	CASSKGQGNNSPLHF
TRBV5-1	.	.	TRBJ2-5	TGCGCCAGCAGCTTGGATCCTTGGGGACTCGGAGAGACCCAGTACTTC	CASSLDPWGLGETQYF
TRBV9	.	TRBD1	TRBJ1-3	TGTGCCAGCAGCCGGACAGGGGCGCCTGGAAACACCATATATTTT	CASSRTGAPGNTIYF
TRBV29-1	.	.	TRBJ1-4	TGCAGCAGTTGGGCTGGGGGGAATGAAAAACTGTTTTTT	CSSWAGGNEKLFF
TRBV10-3	.	.	TRBJ2-1	TGTGCCATCAGGGAGGGAATGGATGAGCAGTTCTTC	CAIREGMDEQFF
TRBV6-6	once	.	TRBJ1-4	TGTGCCAGCAGTTACCCGAACATTTACAGGGAGTCTAATGAAAAACTGTTTTTT	CASSYPNIYRESNEKLFF
TRBV7-3	.	.	TRBJ2-5	TGTGCCAGCAGCCAAGAGTTGGACATACGAGAGACCCAGTACTTC	CASSQELDIRETQYF
TRBV14	.	.	TRBJ2-3	TGTGCCAGCAGCCAAGGGACGGAGTCCCCGCAGTATTTT	CASSQGTESPQYF
TRBV19	few	.	TRBJ1-4	TGTGCCAGTACCGGGACTATTAATGAAAAACTGTTTTTT	CASTGTINEKLFF
TRBV5-5	few	.	TRBJ2-2	TGTGCCAGCAGCGGGGGGTTGTCTGCGAACACCGGGGAGCTGTTTTTT	CASSGGLSANTGELFF
TRBV2	many	TRBD2	TRBJ2-7	TGTGCCAGCAGTCCACTAGCGGGCGCTTACGAGCAGTACTTC	CASSPLAGAYEQYF
TRBV20-1	.	.	TRBJ1-4	TGCAGTGCTAGGGGGCAAAGGGGCGGCAATGAAAAACTGTTTTTT	CSARGQRGGNEKLFF
TRBV4-3	once	.	TRBJ1-2	TGCGCCAGCAGCCAAGATGCAGGCGCAGGATATGGCTACACCTTC	CASSQDAGAGYGYTF
TRBV29-1	.	TRBD1	TRBJ1-2	TGCAGCCCTCGGACAGGGAGGTATGGCTACACCTTC	CSPRTGRYGYTF
TRBV7-2	.	TRBD2	TRBJ2-2	TGTGCCAGCAGCTTAGTTTCGACTAGCGGGAGAGGTCGGACCGGGGAGCTGTTTTTT	CASSLVSTSGRGRTGELFF
TRBV9	.	.	TRBJ2-7	TGTGCCAGCAGCGCCAGACAGTTCTCCTACGAGCAGTACTTC	CASSARQFSYEQYF
TRBV12-3/TRBV12-4	.	.	TRBJ1-3	TGTGCCAGCAGAAGACTAGGCCGAAACACCATATATTTT	CASRRLGRNTIYF
TRBV11-3	many	TRBD1	TRBJ2-5	TGTGCCAGCAGCCCTTGGACAGGGCGTGACGAGACCCAGTACTTC	CASSPWTGRDETQYF
TRBV7-9	many	.	TRBJ2-7	TGTGCCAGCAGCTTCGGGACAACAACCTTGGAGCAGTACTTC	CASSFGTTTLEQYF
TRBV24-1	few	.	TRBJ1-1	TGTGCCAGCAGCCCCATCGGTTCGAACACTGAAGCTTTCTTT	CASSPIGSNTEAFF
TRBV12-3/TRBV12-4	few	.	TRBJ1-3	TGTGCCAGCAGCCTCGAGAGGTACTCTGGAAACACCATATATTTT	CASSLERYSGNTIYF
TRBV5-1	.	.	TRBJ1-2	TGCGCCAGCAGGGAGGGACTATCGAGTGGCTACACCTTC	CASREGLSSGYTF
TRBV10-2	many	TRBD1	TRBJ1-2	TGCGCCAGCAGTGACAGGGGGCGGTTTGGCTACACCTTC	CASSDRGRFGYTF
TRBV6-5	.	.	TRBJ2-7	TGTGCCAGCAGTGAAGAGGCGAGGGCCGAGCAGTACTTC	CASSEEARAEQYF
TRBV5-6	.	.	TRBJ1-6	TGTGCCAGCAGCTTGGCCCCTCCAGCTTCTTATAATTCACCCCTCCACTTT	CASSLAPPASYNSPLHF
TRBV6-6	.	TRBD1	TRBJ1-5	TGTGCCAGCAGTGAAATGGCAGGGGGCGTTGATCAGCCCCAGCATTTT	CASSEMAGGVDQPQHF
TRBV20-1	many	.	TRBJ1-1	TGCAGTGCTAGTCGGGGGCCGAACACTGAAGCTTTCTTT	CSASRGPNTEAFF
TRBV7-9	many	.	TRBJ1-4	TGTGCCAGCAGCTTATTGGGGCAGGGTGTTGAAAAACTGTTTTTT	CASSLLGQGVEKLFF
TRBV7-2	few	TRBD1	TRBJ1-3	TGTGCCAGCTCACCGTCGGGGACAGGGAGAAACACCATATATTTT	CASSPSGTGRNTIYF
TRBV20-1	.	.	TRBJ1-5	TGCAGTGCCAGATCGACCGCTAATCAGCCCCAGCATTTT	CSARSTANQPQHF
TRBV7-2	few	TRBD2	TRBJ2-2	TGTGCCAGCAGCTTATACCGCTCTCCTAACGGGGGGGCCGGCGGGGAGCTGTTTTTT	CASSLYRSPNGGAGGELFF
TRBV25-1	many	TRBD1	TRBJ1-4	TGTGCCAGCAGTGAATCCCGACAGGGGTTGCTTAATGAAAAACTGTTTTTT	CASSESRQGLLNEKLFF
TRBV20-1	few	.	TRBJ2-5	TGCAGTGCTAGAGACGCCCTTAGAGGGGGAGAGACCCAGTACTTC	CSARDALRGGETQYF
TRBV15	.	.	TRBJ1-4	TGTGCCACCAGCAGAGATCAGAGGGGGGAGGAAAAACTGTTTTTT	CATSRDQRGEEKLFF
TRBV12-3/TRBV12-4	many	.	TRBJ1-5	TGTGCCAGCAGCCTATCGGGGCCCCAGCATTTT	CASSLSGPQHF
TRBV29-1	.	TRBD2	TRBJ2-6	TGCAGCGTTGGAGGTAGCGGGAGGGCCAACGTCCTGACTTTC	CSVGGSGRANVLTF